This record looks at one T cell receptor (beta chain) sequence and its context. Antigen: not known. This CDR3 region has 14 residues. Germline CDR1 MDHEN, CDR2 SYDVKM. V shed 6 bases and J shed 7 bases, with 15 bases lying between them. PCR involved 60 Vbeta and 13 Jbeta primers. As originally analysed: As a later analysis found, there were around 86 million unique TCR beta chains, of which roughly 11 million were shared. This table comes from immunoSEQ multiplex PCR, and its TCRdb copy is limited to in-frame clones, with some not included. The V and J calls and the clone size are those of that table, but D and trimming were determined from the DNA. The data hold over 85,000 clones, with approximately 83% observed a single time. The record originates from a study of cytomegalovirus exposure and HLA in healthy donors. Notes on the study in general: Reports state that TCR beta sequences accurately predicted most subjects' HLA-A and HLA-B alleles. Later analysis reportedly placed an Asian-associated ancestry cluster below the roughly 680-donor mean in N-insertions. Later analysis showed most CMV-associated TCR beta chains appearing HLA-restricted.

The chain carries TRBV28 and TRBJ1-4; D is perhaps TRBD1 (5 bases). The sequenced sample was PBMCs. The receptor was derived from a man aged 40-50 years in good health and CMV-seronegative. As DNA, the CDR3 is TGTGCCAGCAGGCGGGACTCCGGGGGTGAAAAACTGTTTTTT. This translates into CASRRDSGGEKLFF. Together with reference TRBV28 and TRBJ1-4, the CDR3 gives the full variable domain: DVKVTQSSRYLVKRTGEKVFLECVQDMDHENMFWYRQDPGLGLRLIYFSYDVKMKEKGDIPEGYSVSREKKERFSLILESASTNQTSMYLCASRRDSGGEKLFFGSGTQLSVL.